The rows below give T cell receptor beta chains drawn from one sample of a study of T cell responses to AZD1222 COVID-19 vaccine. Only in-frame clones appear in the TCRdb table, and some are missing; sequencing was by immunoSEQ multiplex PCR. The table shows 150,000 to 200,000 clones, with around 89% occurring only once. The sequenced sample was peripheral blood, obtained 28 days after the second dose of the MenACWY control vaccine. Source of these receptors: an adult who received the MenACWY meningococcal vaccine as a control. The CDR3 runs from the conserved cysteine through the conserved F or W. A D gene is named only where the DNA matches it firmly. The size of a clone is reported for some rows only, either as once, few or many, or as a class for expanded clones.

CASSSEGGETQYF	TGTGCCAGCAGCTCCGAAGGGGGAGAGACCCAGTACTTC	.	.	TRBV11-3	TRBJ2-5
CASSLTGYHPGELFF	TGTGCCAGCAGTCTTACAGGGTATCACCCCGGGGAGCTGTTTTTT	.	.	TRBV6-5	TRBJ2-2
CAWSVGQVYSYEQYF	TGTGCCTGGAGTGTAGGACAGGTTTACTCCTACGAGCAGTACTTC	.	TRBD1	TRBV30	TRBJ2-7
CASSQKFEGSPTNEKLFF	TGCGCCAGCAGCCAGAAGTTTGAGGGGTCTCCCACTAATGAAAAACTGTTTTTT	.	.	TRBV4-1	TRBJ1-4
CASSDRQGVNLSNQPQHF	TGCGCCAGCAGTGACCGGCAGGGGGTGAATTTGAGCAATCAGCCCCAGCATTTT	.	TRBD1	TRBV10-2	TRBJ1-5
CASSFQTSGVFYEQYF	TGTGCCAGCAGTTTCCAGACTAGCGGGGTTTTCTACGAGCAGTACTTC	.	TRBD2	TRBV28	TRBJ2-7
CASSDALQGEKLFF	TGTGCCAGCAGTGACGCTTTACAGGGTGAAAAACTGTTTTTT	.	.	TRBV6-1	TRBJ1-4
CAGTRLGPNEQYF	TGTGCCGGCACCCGCTTGGGACCAAACGAGCAGTACTTC	.	.	TRBV6-1	TRBJ2-7
CAWSVLSGGYTF	TGTGCCTGGAGTGTACTTTCAGGTGGCTACACCTTC	few	.	TRBV30	TRBJ1-2
CASSLWTADIAKNIQYF	TGTGCCAGCAGTTTATGGACAGCCGATATAGCCAAAAACATTCAGTACTTC	once	.	TRBV28	TRBJ2-4
CASSPGTLNSYEQYF	TGTGCCAGCAGTCCCGGGACTTTAAACTCCTACGAGCAGTACTTC	.	.	TRBV7-2	TRBJ2-7
CSASRGADYEQYF	TGCAGTGCTAGTAGAGGGGCGGACTACGAGCAGTACTTC	.	.	TRBV20-1	TRBJ2-7
CASSLGAYSEKLFF	TGTGCCAGCAGCTTGGGCGCCTATTCTGAAAAACTGTTTTTT	.	.	TRBV5-8	TRBJ1-4
CASLYQGGLFF	TGTGCCAGCCTTTACCAGGGAGGGCTGTTTTTT	.	.	TRBV3-1/TRBV3-2	TRBJ2-2
CASSLRSPTNEKLFF	TGTGCCAGCAGCTTGAGAAGTCCAACTAATGAAAAACTGTTTTTT	.	.	TRBV5-4	TRBJ1-4
CASSLTGRNTEAFF	TGTGCCAGCAGCTTGACAGGGAGAAACACTGAAGCTTTCTTT	.	.	TRBV5-8	TRBJ1-1
CASSLGGIKGTGELFF	TGTGCCAGCAGTTTGGGAGGGATCAAGGGCACCGGGGAGCTGTTTTTT	.	TRBD2	TRBV6-6	TRBJ2-2
CASSFSLMNTEAFF	TGTGCCAGCAGCTTCTCGCTGATGAACACTGAAGCTTTCTTT	.	.	TRBV7-9	TRBJ1-1
CASSFRGGADTQYF	TGTGCCAGCAGCTTCAGAGGCGGTGCAGATACGCAGTATTTT	once	.	TRBV7-2	TRBJ2-3
CASSRTMGVREHSGNTIYF	TGTGCCAGCAGCCGAACGATGGGGGTTCGCGAACACTCTGGAAACACCATATATTTT	.	.	TRBV5-4	TRBJ1-3
CASSQPGLAGGGEQYF	TGCGCCAGCAGCCAACCCGGACTAGCGGGAGGAGGCGAGCAGTACTTC	once	TRBD2	TRBV4-1	TRBJ2-7
CASSLGSGIRETQYF	TGTGCCAGCAGCTTAGGGAGCGGGATTCGAGAGACCCAGTACTTC	.	TRBD2	TRBV7-6	TRBJ2-5
CATRSTVRDGKKNEQFF	TGTGCCACCAGATCCACGGTTCGGGACGGGAAGAAGAATGAGCAGTTCTTC	.	.	TRBV24-1	TRBJ2-1
CASSQSGGAPVAGANVLTF	TGTGCCAGCAGCCAGTCAGGGGGCGCCCCGGTAGCTGGGGCCAACGTCCTGACTTTC	.	TRBD1	TRBV3-1/TRBV3-2	TRBJ2-6